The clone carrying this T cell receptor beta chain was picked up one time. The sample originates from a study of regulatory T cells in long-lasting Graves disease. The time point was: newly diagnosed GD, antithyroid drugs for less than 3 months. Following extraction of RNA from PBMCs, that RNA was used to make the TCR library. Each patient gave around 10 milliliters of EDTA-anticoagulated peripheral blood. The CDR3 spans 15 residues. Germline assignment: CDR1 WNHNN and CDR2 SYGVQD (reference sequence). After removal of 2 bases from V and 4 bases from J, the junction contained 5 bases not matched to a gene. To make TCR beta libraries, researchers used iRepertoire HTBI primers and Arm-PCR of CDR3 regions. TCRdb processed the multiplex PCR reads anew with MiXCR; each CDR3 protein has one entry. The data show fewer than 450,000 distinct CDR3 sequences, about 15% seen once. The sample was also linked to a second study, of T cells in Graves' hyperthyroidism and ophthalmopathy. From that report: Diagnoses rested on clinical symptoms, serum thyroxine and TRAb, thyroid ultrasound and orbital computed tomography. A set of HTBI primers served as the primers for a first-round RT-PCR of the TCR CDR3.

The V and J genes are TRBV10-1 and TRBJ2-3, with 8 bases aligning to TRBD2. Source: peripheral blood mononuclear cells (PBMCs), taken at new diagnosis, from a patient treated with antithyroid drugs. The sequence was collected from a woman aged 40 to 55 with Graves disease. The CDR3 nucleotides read TGCGCCAGCAGTGAGAGCGGGAGTGAATCAGATACGCAGTATTTT. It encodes CASSESGSESDTQYF.